This T cell receptor beta chain is from a study of B cell selection in AIRE deficiency. Regulatory T cells were sorted as CD4+CD25hiCD127low/negative. The data were produced by immunoSEQ multiplex PCR, yet TCRdb's version contains in-frame clones alone and is incomplete. Of about 21,000 clones listed, 94% were seen once; the top ten hold about 2%. Study-level results: With only TCRbeta sequenced, approximately 37% of shared healthy Treg sequences overlapped Tconv. Shorter CDR3s marked shared Treg sequences, biased toward few non-templated insertions.

Germline V gene sequence: CDR1 KGHSH, CDR2 LQKENI. The V end lost 3 bases, the J end lost 0 bases, and 18 bases lay between the germline ends. The CDR3 is made up of 19 amino acids. On this clone itself: Its antigen remains unknown.

The receptor was isolated from a human donor with AIRE deficiency. Sequenced input: Tregs sorted from PBMCs. The V gene is TRBV18, the J gene TRBJ2-6; a weak D match, TRBD1 (6 bases). This CDR3 reads CASSPFHRERFSGANVLTF. The DNA for the CDR3 is TGTGCCAGCTCACCCTTCCACAGGGAAAGATTCTCTGGGGCCAACGTCCTGACTTTC.